This T cell receptor beta chain was captured in a study of identical twins. This clonotype was recorded many times. The germline gives CDR1 SQVTM, CDR2 ANQGSEA. With V trimmed by 6 bases and J by 6 bases, 5 bases remained unmatched. The CDR3 covers 12 residues. MiXCR was run by TCRdb on the 5' RACE reads, yielding one entry per CDR3 protein. Of a few hundred thousand distinct CDR3 sequences listed, about 8.9% were seen once; the top ten hold 2.1%. Another study also made use of these data, one on yellow fever vaccine responses in identical twins.

This chain uses TRBV29-1 with TRBJ2-1; 7 nucleotides align to TRBD1. The receptor was derived from a woman between 18 and 29 years old in good health. The specimen sequenced was memory (CD45RO+) T cells sorted from blood. CDR3 nucleotide sequence: TGCAGCGTCCGACAGGGCCCCAATGAGCAGTTCTTC. Protein product: CSVRQGPNEQFF.